This record covers a single T cell receptor beta chain. Repertoires were generated with immunoSEQ multiplex PCR, while TCRdb's copy carries only in-frame clones and drops some. The data contain fewer than 40,000 clones, about nine tenths of them singletons. This sample is part of a study of OX40 agonist ivuxolimab in advanced cancers. Blood draws occurred at baseline, cycle 4 day 1, and cycle 7 day 1. V lost 3 bases and J lost 0, with 12 bases in between. The CDR3 length is 16 residues. Germline CDR1 reads MDHEN; CDR2 reads SYDVKM. This sequence originates from an adult with an advanced solid tumor such as melanoma, head and neck, liver or kidney cancer. The source was CD4+ or CD8+ T cells sorted from blood, collected in a trial of the OX40 agonist ivuxolimab. This chain connects TRBV28 to TRBJ2-4; tentatively, D is TRBD1 (6 bases). Written as DNA, the CDR3 is TGTGCCAGCAGTTTCGACAGGAAACTAGCCAAAAACATTCAGTACTTC. Residues: CASSFDRKLAKNIQYF.